This T cell receptor (beta chain) was found in a study of cytomegalovirus exposure and HLA in healthy donors. Amplification used 60 Vbeta primers and 13 Jbeta primers. Profiled with immunoSEQ multiplex PCR; TCRdb holds only in-frame clones, not every one. The data contain some 140,000 clones, more than 70% of them singletons. This clone was observed a single time. The sequencing input was PBMCs. The origin of this receptor is a man aged 50-59 years in good health and CMV-seropositive.

The DNA of the CDR3 is TGCGCCAGCAGCCACGGACAGGGGCACTACAATGAGCAGTTCTTC. Its translation is CASSHGQGHYNEQFF. V usage is TRBV5-1 and J usage is TRBJ2-1; TRBD1 aligns across 9 bases. Germline V lookup: CDR1 SGHRS, CDR2 YFSETQ. V trimming: 4 bases; J trimming: 3 bases; junction bases outside the gene matches: 5. This CDR3 spans 15 amino acids.